This T cell receptor beta chain was recovered during a study of graft-versus-host responses after intestinal transplantation (dated by TCRdb to the early 2020s). Background on the whole study: Multivisceral, liver-intestinal, or isolated intestinal transplants were received by the recipients. A peak of at least 4% donor T cells among recipient peripheral blood mononuclear cells was the definition used for donor T cell macrochimerism. Alloreactive clones were identified by sequencing pre-transplant mixed lymphocyte reaction products and comparing them with unstimulated pre-transplant donor and recipient T cells. The cohort enrolled 24 intestinal transplant recipients, one of whom was a retransplant, and a few patients without pretransplant specimens were excluded. After intestinal transplantation, graft-versus-host and host-versus-graft alloreactive T cell clones in the graft, circulation and bone marrow were tracked using bulk TCR-beta CDR3 sequencing. Samples from three later patients were sequenced in-house on an Illumina MiSeq with MiXCR processing rather than by the commercial service. All recipients received anti-thymocyte globulin induction followed by maintenance tacrolimus and steroids for approximately 3 years. On the study overall, not on this receptor specifically: The relatively low number and heterogeneity of intestinal transplant patients limited the conclusions. GvH clones turned up in recipient bone marrow, with some appearing earlier in ileal mucosa or blood, a pattern consistent with an intestinal mucosal origin. In patients with donor T cell macrochimerism, the allografts had high GvH to HvG T cell clonal ratios. Peak levels of circulating GvH clones were associated with declines in HvG clones early after transplant.

The time point label, as the study defines it: cells obtained before transplantation from donor or recipient. CD3+CD4+ and CD3+CD8+ populations were FACS-sorted from unstimulated pre-transplant donor and recipient cells taken from spleen or lymph nodes. The library was generated by the immunoSEQ multiplex PCR assay. In most patients, genomic DNA was isolated using the Qiagen DNeasy Blood and Tissue Kit and sent frozen to Adaptive Biotechnologies for TCR sequencing. Adaptive Biotechnologies carried out high-throughput TCR-beta CDR3 sequencing of genomic DNA for most patients. The paper's data handling went like this. Adaptive's ImmunoSEQ software supplied the TCR sequencing data for around 17 patients, while MiXCR and VDJtools were used to process three other patients. CD4 versus CD8 sorting errors were corrected by removing sequences found in both subsets at a frequency ratio below 5:1. CDR3 nucleotide sequences shared between donor and recipient were removed because the origin of such sequences could not be assigned. At least 2-fold expansion over unstimulated cells and a minimum CFSE-low frequency of 0.002% (template counts) or 0.001% (read counts) were required for clones to be classified as alloreactive. Clones were considered mappable if detected in sequenced pre-transplant spleen, lymph node, or MLR CFSE-low populations of the donor or recipient. Cumulative frequency of alloreactive clones was calculated as a percentage of all sequences weighted by copy number. The table was pulled from immuneACCESS by TCRdb, which kept in-frame rearrangements only. Such tables lose some clones; where checked, under half of the loss comes from unresolved V genes, and the rest has no known cause. D and trimming were read from the DNA, whereas the V and J calls and clone size are those reported in that table. The sample has about 120,000 clones on record, about nine tenths of them singletons. Of the sample, 0.15% to 0.2% is held by the ten largest clones.

A note on this clone: This clone's antigen is unknown. Base quality data are lacking; no much larger clone is found one base away.

CDR1 and CDR2 are drawn from the germline V gene: LGHNA, YNFKEQ. Trimming removed 0 bases from V and 0 bases from J; the gene matches leave 7 bases unexplained. From its cysteine to its phenylalanine, the CDR3 spans 18 amino acids. The CDR3 DNA has 54 bases and is translated from base 1. The source material was unstimulated CD4+ T cells sorted from spleen or lymph node cells, sampled before intestinal transplant. The receptor comes from a human donor who received an intestinal transplant. The chain employs TRBV4-2 and TRBJ2-7, with TRBD2 identical over 11 junction bases. CDR3 sequence: CASSQEIYTSGSSYEQYF. The nucleotide sequence reads as follows: TGTGCCAGCAGCCAAGAAATTTATACTAGCGGGAGCTCCTACGAGCAGTACTTC.